These T cell receptor beta chains were read from a single sample in a study of cytomegalovirus exposure and HLA in healthy donors. Assay used: immunoSEQ multiplex PCR; TCRdb lists only in-frame clones, some missing. The data contain about 190,000 clones, roughly 83% of them singletons. The sample comprised PBMCs. Source of these receptors: a woman between 18 and 30 years old in good health and CMV-seronegative. Both conserved end residues are part of each CDR3. A D gene is named only where the DNA matches it firmly. Clone size is given for some rows only: seen once, a few or many times, or a class if the clone is expanded.

clone_size	d_call	j_call	v_call	cdr3_nt	cdr3_aa
-	TRBD2	TRBJ2-3	TRBV30	TGTGCCTGGAGTGGGTGGCGGGGGGCAAGCCCAGATACGCAGTATTTT	CAWSGWRGASPDTQYF
-	TRBD1	TRBJ1-1	TRBV6-1	TGTGCCAGCAGTGAACGGACAGGGAGCAAGAACACTGAAGCTTTCTTT	CASSERTGSKNTEAFF
-	-	TRBJ2-1	TRBV5-4	TGTGCCAGCAGCTTTGGTCAGGGAAACTACAATGAGCAGTTCTTC	CASSFGQGNYNEQFF
-	TRBD1	TRBJ1-2	TRBV5-1	TGCGCCAGCAGCTTGGAGGGACAGGGAGATGGCTACACCTTC	CASSLEGQGDGYTF
once	TRBD1	TRBJ2-3	TRBV6-1	TGTGCCATCCTACAGGGGTCAGATACGCAGTATTTT	CAILQGSDTQYF
-	-	TRBJ2-3	TRBV27	TGTGCCAGCGGCCCCGGAGAGCGGACGAAGCTGCAGTATTTT	CASGPGERTKLQYF
-	-	TRBJ1-5	TRBV2	TGTGCCAGCAGGGGGGGCGGGGGCGTTGGTGGCAATCAGCCCCAGCATTTT	CASRGGGGVGGNQPQHF
-	TRBD1	TRBJ2-7	TRBV5-1	TGCGCCAGCGGGGAAGGGACAGAATACGAGCAGTACTTC	CASGEGTEYEQYF
-	TRBD1	TRBJ2-7	TRBV29-1	TGCAGCGTTGGGGTGACAGGGGGATCCAACGAGCAGTACTTC	CSVGVTGGSNEQYF
few	TRBD1	TRBJ2-2	TRBV5-1	TGCGCCAGCAGCACGCAGGGGGAACACACCGGGGAGCTGTTTTTT	CASSTQGEHTGELFF
-	TRBD2	TRBJ2-1	TRBV27	TGTGCCGGCAGTTGGGGACTAGCGGGAGATCATGAGCAGTTCTTC	CAGSWGLAGDHEQFF
-	TRBD1	TRBJ1-1	TRBV7-3	TGTGCCAGCAGCCCAGCACAGGGGAGGACTGAAGCTTTCTTT	CASSPAQGRTEAFF
-	TRBD1	TRBJ1-1	TRBV5-1	TGCGCCAGCAGCTTGGGGGACAGGGTATCCACTGAAGCTTTCTTT	CASSLGDRVSTEAFF
-	TRBD2	TRBJ2-7	TRBV6-6	TGTGCCAGCAGTTACGGGGCTAGCGGGAGAGGCGAGCAGTACTTC	CASSYGASGRGEQYF
-	-	TRBJ2-7	TRBV5-4	TGTGCCAGCAGAGCAGGACTCTACGAGCAGTACTTC	CASRAGLYEQYF
once	-	TRBJ2-1	TRBV30	TGTGCCTGGAGCCCGGGGTTCTCCTACAATGAGCAGTTCTTC	CAWSPGFSYNEQFF
-	-	TRBJ2-7	TRBV19	TGTGCCAGTAGTATAGGGCGGGCTGGCTACGAGCAGTACTTC	CASSIGRAGYEQYF
-	TRBD1	TRBJ1-6	TRBV30	TGTGCCTGGAGTACGGCTGGGGACAGGGCCGGTAATTCACCCCTCCACTTT	CAWSTAGDRAGNSPLHF
-	TRBD1	TRBJ1-5	TRBV6-1	TGTGCCAGCACCCGGACAGGGTATGGTCAGCCCCAGCATTTT	CASTRTGYGQPQHF
-	TRBD2	TRBJ2-7	TRBV7-9	TGTGCCAGCAGCTTAGGAGGCGGGAGCAACACCTACGAGCAGTACTTC	CASSLGGGSNTYEQYF
-	TRBD2	TRBJ2-2	TRBV6-4	TGTGCCAGCAGAGGACTAGCGGGAGAGACCGGGGAGCTGTTTTTT	CASRGLAGETGELFF
-	TRBD1	TRBJ1-2	TRBV5-4	TGTGCCAGCAGCTTTGGACAGGATGGCTACACCTTC	CASSFGQDGYTF
-	TRBD1	TRBJ2-3	TRBV7-9	TGTGCCAGCAGCTTAGATGGCAGGGGGCGTTCGGATACGCAGTATTTT	CASSLDGRGRSDTQYF
-	TRBD1	TRBJ1-5	TRBV18	TGTGCCAGCTCACCCGGGACAGGACAGCAGCCCCAGCATTTT	CASSPGTGQQPQHF
-	-	TRBJ1-2	TRBV11-2	TGTGCCAGCAGCACACTGACTTATGGCTACACCTTC	CASSTLTYGYTF
-	-	TRBJ1-4	TRBV5-1	TGCGCCAGCAGCTTGGTAGGGGCCACGACCGGGTTTAATGAAAAACTGTTTTTT	CASSLVGATTGFNEKLFF
-	TRBD2	TRBJ2-7	TRBV6-1	TGTGCCAGCAGTGAGGTTAGCGGGATCAACGAGCAGTACTTC	CASSEVSGINEQYF
-	-	TRBJ2-1	TRBV30	TGTGCCTGGAGAGAGGCTAGAGCCTACAATGAGCAGTTCTTC	CAWREARAYNEQFF
-	TRBD2	TRBJ2-7	TRBV2	TGTGCCAGCAGCAATCCTAGCGGGGGGGCCTACGAGCAGTACTTC	CASSNPSGGAYEQYF